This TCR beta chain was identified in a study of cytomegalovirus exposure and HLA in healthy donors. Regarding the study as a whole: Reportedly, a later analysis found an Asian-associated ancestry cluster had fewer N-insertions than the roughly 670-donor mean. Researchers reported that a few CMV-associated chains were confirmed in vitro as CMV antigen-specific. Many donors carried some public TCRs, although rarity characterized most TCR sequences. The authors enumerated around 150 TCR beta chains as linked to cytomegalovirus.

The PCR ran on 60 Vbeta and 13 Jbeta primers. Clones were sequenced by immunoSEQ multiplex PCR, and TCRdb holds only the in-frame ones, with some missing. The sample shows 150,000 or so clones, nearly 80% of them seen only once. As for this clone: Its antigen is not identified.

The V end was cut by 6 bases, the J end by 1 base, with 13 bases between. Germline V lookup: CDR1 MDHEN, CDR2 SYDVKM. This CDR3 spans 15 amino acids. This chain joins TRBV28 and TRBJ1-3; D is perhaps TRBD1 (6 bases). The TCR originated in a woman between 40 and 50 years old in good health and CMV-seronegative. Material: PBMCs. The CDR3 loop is CASRPSTGSGNTIYF. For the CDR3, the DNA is TGTGCCAGCAGACCTTCCACAGGGTCTGGAAACACCATATATTTT.